This TCR beta chain emerged from a study of response to subunit inactivated influenza vaccine. The study's findings and limits: With each seasonal influenza vaccination, the authors suggested, few new T cells are recruited.

The sample holds a few counts of this clonotype. Its antigen is not identified. Trimming took off 5 bases at V and 7 bases at J, with 14 bases between the two ends. The CDR3 has 14 amino acids. CDR1 is SNHLY and CDR2 is FYNNEI in the germline V gene. A single record per CDR3 protein comes from TCRdb applying MiXCR to the RT-PCR reads. The sample lists 500,000 to 600,000 distinct CDR3 sequences; more than 15% were seen once. The V and J genes are TRBV2 and TRBJ1-4; D is undetermined. Sequencing was performed on CD4+ T cells sorted from PBMCs, taken 23 months after vaccination. The sequence derives from a man in his fifties or sixties who received an inactivated influenza vaccine. The CDR3 sequence is CASSRSALREKLFF. The CDR3 coding sequence is TGTGCCAGCAGTCGATCGGCCTTGCGTGAAAAACTGTTTTTT.